These 21 T cell receptor beta chains were all obtained from the same sample, sequenced in a study of shared clonotypes between healthy human individuals. In the naive CD8 group, cells lacked CD45RO and were positively selected for CCR7, so terminally differentiated effector memory CD45RA+ cells were left out. TCRdb keeps only in-frame clones here, not all; method: immunoSEQ multiplex PCR. The data show some 2,100,000 clones, roughly 91% seen once. Sequenced input: naive CD8+ T cells from PBMCs. Source of these receptors: a man younger than 30 in good health. Some clones in this sample may be carry-over from other donors' samples.

CDR3 in DNA: TGTGCCAGCAGCCCCCGGGACAGGTGGGACACTGAAGCTTTCTTT. Translating gives CASSPRDRWDTEAFF. V and J are TRBV7-9 and TRBJ1-1; TRBD1 aligns across 8 bases. Trimming cost V 5 bases and J 3 bases; bases outside gene matches: 8. Germline lookup yields CDR1 SEHNR and CDR2 FQNEAQ (reference sequence). This CDR3 has 15 residues.

The V and J genes are TRBV29-1 and TRBJ2-2; D gene unclear. Germline assignment: CDR1 SQVTM and CDR2 ANQGSEA. V was pared by 7 bases and J by 7 bases, with 13 bases between. The CDR3 is 12 amino acids. CDR3 residues: CSANTRIGELFF. CDR3 coding DNA: TGCAGCGCGAACACACGGATCGGGGAGCTGTTTTTT.

J is TRBJ2-7 and V is TRBV7-6, with D possibly matching TRBD1 (6 bases). With 2 bases removed from V and 5 bases from J, the gap between germline ends came to 10 bases. There are 13 residues in the CDR3. Germline V gene lookup returns CDR1 SGHVS and CDR2 FNYEAQ. CDR3 in amino acids: CASSLYRVDEQYF. The DNA for the CDR3 is TGTGCCAGCAGCTTATACAGGGTGGACGAGCAGTACTTC.

The rearrangement links TRBV27 to TRBJ2-3, with 11 bases matching TRBD2. The germline CDR1 and CDR2 sequences are MNHEY and SMNVEV (reference sequence). V was clipped by 4 bases and J by 0 bases; unmatched bases: 3. The CDR3 is made up of 16 amino acids. CDR3 nucleotides: TGTGCCAGCAGTTCCCGGACTAGCGGGAGCACAGATACGCAGTATTTT. Its protein product is CASSSRTSGSTDTQYF.

Here the CDR3 reads CASSVGDAEQFF. CDR3 nucleotides: TGTGCCAGCAGCGTAGGCGATGCTGAGCAGTTCTTC. The V gene is TRBV9, the J gene TRBJ2-1; D remains ambiguous. From germline, CDR1 is SGDLS and CDR2 YYNGEE. CDR3 length: 12 amino acids. The V gene lost 0 bases and the J gene lost 9 bases, with 7 bases spanning the gap.

The gene calls are TRBV5-5 and TRBJ1-3; D call uncertain. Germline CDR1 and CDR2: SGHKS and YYEKEE (reference sequence). V was clipped by 5 bases and J by 3 bases, with 15 bases between them. The CDR3 consists of 15 residues. CDR3 coding DNA: TGTGCCAGCAGACGTCGTGGCCTCTATGGAAACACCATATATTTT. This sequence encodes CASRRRGLYGNTIYF.

This clone was counted once. The V call is TRBV4-3, the J call TRBJ2-1; tentatively, D is TRBD2 (6 bases). The CDR3 contains 16 residues. Germline V gene sequence: CDR1 LGHNA, CDR2 YSLEER. V was cut by 4 bases and J by 2 bases, with 15 bases left in between. For the CDR3, the DNA is TGCGCCAGCAGCCTCACTCGGGCTAGCGCCTACAATGAGCAGTTCTTC. Encoded protein: CASSLTRASAYNEQFF.

The chain joins TRBV19 to TRBJ1-1; D is undetermined. The germline CDR1 and CDR2 sequences are LNHDA and SQIVND (reference sequence). The germline V and J ends were trimmed by 6 bases and 3 bases, with 11 bases remaining between them. The CDR3 spans 13 residues. CDR3 bases: TGTGCCAGTAGCTCCCTCAGGTACACTGAAGCTTTCTTT. It translates to CASSSLRYTEAFF.

This sequence joins TRBV6-8 and TRBJ1-2, with D perhaps matching TRBD1 (5 bases). V lost 8 bases and J 4 bases, leaving 17 bases between the germline ends. Per the germline V gene, CDR1 is MNHGY and CDR2 is SAAAGT. This CDR3 region has 14 residues. CDR3 sequence: CASPPTVTVYGYTF. The CDR3 nucleotides are TGTGCCAGCCCCCCGACAGTAACAGTCTATGGCTACACCTTC.

The rearrangement links TRBV4-3 to TRBJ2-3; 10 nucleotides line up with TRBD2. Germline lookup yields CDR1 LGHNA and CDR2 YSLEER. Trimming at V came to 0 bases and at J to 0 bases, leaving 0 bases not matched to a gene. The length of the CDR3 is 16 residues. The CDR3 loop is CASSQETSGSTDTQYF. The CDR3 DNA reads TGCGCCAGCAGCCAAGAGACTAGCGGGAGCACAGATACGCAGTATTTT.

The genes are TRBV19 and TRBJ2-5; D remains ambiguous. The V end was cut by 1 base, the J end by 5 bases, with 11 bases between. The germline V gene encodes CDR1 LNHDA and CDR2 SQIVND (reference sequence). The CDR3 extends over 14 amino acids. The CDR3 DNA sequence: TGTGCCAGTAGTATAGTCCCAGGACCGGAGACCCAGTACTTC. It yields the protein CASSIVPGPETQYF.

The chain employs TRBV27 and TRBJ2-7; D uncertain. Germline-derived CDR1 and CDR2 are MNHEY and SMNVEV (reference sequence). The CDR3 totals 14 residues. The V gene lost 3 bases and the J gene lost 4 bases, with 13 bases spanning the gap. CDR3 coding DNA: TGTGCCAGCAGTTTCCTCGAAGCTGGGTACGAGCAGTACTTC. Residues: CASSFLEAGYEQYF.

This clone was observed a few times. The chain employs TRBV7-8 and TRBJ2-7; D is perhaps TRBD1 or TRBD2 (5 bases each). Germline V gene lookup returns CDR1 SGHVS and CDR2 FQNEAQ. The CDR3 is made up of 15 amino acids. Trimming removed 5 bases at V and 3 bases at J, with 17 bases between. Here the CDR3 reads CASSRQLGENYEQYF. In nucleotides, the CDR3 is TGTGCCAGCAGCAGACAGCTCGGGGAGAACTACGAGCAGTACTTC.

A note on this clone: Since a much larger clone is just one base distant, this may be a read error. This specimen includes other DNA sequences encoding the same CDR3. This rearrangement joins TRBV9 to TRBJ1-5; a weak D match, TRBD1 (5 bases). CDR3 size: 14 residues. Germline V gene data show CDR1 as SGDLS and CDR2 as YYNGEE. Deletions cut 0 bases from V and 3 bases from J, with 7 bases between. The DNA of the CDR3 is TGTGCCAGCAGCGTAGGGGGGGACAATCAGCCCCAGCATTTT. It codes for CASSVGGDNQPQHF.

The chain recombines TRBV7-6 with TRBJ2-7; 9 nucleotides match TRBD2. The CDR3 contains 16 residues. V trimming: 0 bases; J trimming: 5 bases; junction bases outside the gene matches: 8. Looked up from germline, CDR1 is SGHVS and CDR2 is FNYEAQ. CDR3 nucleotides: TGTGCCAGCAGCTTAGCCCGGCGGACTAGCGTTAACGAGCAGTACTTC. This gives the protein CASSLARRTSVNEQYF.

The chain carries TRBV9 and TRBJ2-1; D not resolved. Trimming shortened V by 0 bases and J by 7 bases, and 11 bases separated the two germline ends. CDR3 length: 14 residues. In germline, CDR1 is SGDLS, CDR2 YYNGEE. DNA for the CDR3: TGTGCCAGCAGCGTAGAAGGCTCGTGGAATGAGCAGTTCTTC. Protein: CASSVEGSWNEQFF.

The chain recombines TRBV27 with TRBJ2-7, with 12 nucleotides matching TRBD2. V was pared by 3 bases and J by 4 bases, with 10 bases of the junction left unmatched. The CDR3 spans 17 residues. Germline loops: CDR1 MNHEY, CDR2 SMNVEV (reference sequence). CDR3 sequence reads: CASSFDTRTSGKYEQYF. The DNA of the CDR3 is TGTGCCAGCAGTTTTGACACACGGACTAGCGGGAAGTACGAGCAGTACTTC.

The CDR3 loop is CASSPTSGRAFTGELFF. The CDR3 coding sequence is TGTGCCAGCAGCCCGACTAGCGGGAGGGCCTTCACCGGGGAGCTGTTTTTT. The chain joins TRBV7-3 to TRBJ2-2; 14 positions match TRBD2. The ends lost 5 bases at V and 4 bases at J; junction bases unmatched: 6. There are 17 residues in the CDR3. Germline V CDR1 and CDR2: SGHTA, FQGTGA.

V is TRBV13 and J is TRBJ1-2; perhaps TRBD1 as D (5 bases). Germline V lookup: CDR1 PRHDT, CDR2 FYEKMQ (reference sequence). V shed 4 bases and J shed 6 bases, with 12 bases lying between them. The CDR3 consists of 13 residues. For the CDR3, the DNA is TGTGCCAGCAGCTCTGGAGGGGTGGATGGCTACACCTTC. Encoded protein: CASSSGGVDGYTF.

V gene TRBV29-1 combines with J gene TRBJ2-1, with 11 bases that match TRBD2. From germline, CDR1 is SQVTM and CDR2 ANQGSEA. CDR3 size: 14 residues. V lost 7 bases, J lost 3 bases, and 5 bases stayed unmatched. This CDR3 reads CSAAGTSGYNEQFF. The CDR3 nucleotides read TGCAGCGCTGCCGGGACTAGCGGCTACAATGAGCAGTTCTTC.

J is TRBJ1-2 and V is TRBV28, with 7 nucleotides matching TRBD1. With V trimmed by 5 bases and J by 8 bases, 8 bases remained unmatched. Germline V gene sequence: CDR1 MDHEN, CDR2 SYDVKM. This CDR3 comprises 13 residues. The CDR3 bases are TGTGCCAGCAGTATTTTGCAGGGGGAAGGCTACACCTTC. Translated, it gives CASSILQGEGYTF.